The entry that follows covers one T cell receptor (beta chain) sequence. The table lists this clonotype with many counts. It has no known antigen specificity. There are no base qualities to consult, and no much larger clone falls within one base. The sample is drawn from a study of T-cell reconstitution after alpha-beta-depleted transplantation in children (dated by TCRdb to 2016 to 2018). Broadly, across the study: Using TCR repertoire profiling, the study followed T-cell immune reconstitution in a quantitative way in children after TCRalphabeta/CD19-depleted allogeneic hematopoietic cell transplantation.

The meaning of the sample's treatment or condition label: allogeneic hematopoietic cell transplantation with graft depleted of TCRalphabeta T cells and CD19 B cells. The transplant recipients were children given TCRalphabeta/CD19-depleted allogeneic hematopoietic cell grafts. Paper-wide results and their limitations: The apparently early recovery of alphabetaT-cell counts about two months after transplant reportedly depended on only several hundred rapidly expanded clones that came from non-depleted graft cells. Over subsequent months, a decline in hyperexpanded clone frequencies was noted, and after one year, T-cell counts and TCRbeta diversity were mostly ascribed to newly produced T cells. In some patients, the high TCRbeta diversity seen at day 60 was put down to recipient T cells and intrathymic progenitors that had survived conditioning.

Library creation used PCR. Sequencing relied on an Illumina HiSeq 2500. To normalize quantification of the TCRbeta repertoire, the TCR libraries were built with molecular barcoding that relied on unique molecular identifiers. Using fastp at Q25 and MiXCR, TCRdb reprocessed the public reads and kept productive beta chains. Rows are unified per CDR3 protein, each entry keeping the most common DNA and genes. This sample comprises under 300,000 distinct CDR3 sequences, more than 9% of them detected only once. The leading ten clones occupy 23% of the sample. A distance of 15 bases separates the germline ends of V and J, which lose 0 bases and 5 bases respectively. Inclusive of the bounding cysteine and phenylalanine, the CDR3 is 17 residues long. CDR3 DNA only is kept here, 51 bases in frame from base 1. From a lookup of the germline V gene, CDR1 and CDR2 are SGHRS and YFSETQ.

This specimen consisted of peripheral blood, obtained 180 days after TCRalphabeta/CD19-depleted stem cell transplant. This TCR came from a male patient aged 2 to 9 who had a stem cell transplant for chronic granulomatous disease, so the T cells may come from the graft donor. The chain links TRBV5-1 with TRBJ2-6, with the D gene call left open. Here is the DNA: TGCGCCAGCAGCTTGGAGGCTGGTCAGCCTCGGGCCAACGTCCTGACTTTC. The resulting protein is CASSLEAGQPRANVLTF.